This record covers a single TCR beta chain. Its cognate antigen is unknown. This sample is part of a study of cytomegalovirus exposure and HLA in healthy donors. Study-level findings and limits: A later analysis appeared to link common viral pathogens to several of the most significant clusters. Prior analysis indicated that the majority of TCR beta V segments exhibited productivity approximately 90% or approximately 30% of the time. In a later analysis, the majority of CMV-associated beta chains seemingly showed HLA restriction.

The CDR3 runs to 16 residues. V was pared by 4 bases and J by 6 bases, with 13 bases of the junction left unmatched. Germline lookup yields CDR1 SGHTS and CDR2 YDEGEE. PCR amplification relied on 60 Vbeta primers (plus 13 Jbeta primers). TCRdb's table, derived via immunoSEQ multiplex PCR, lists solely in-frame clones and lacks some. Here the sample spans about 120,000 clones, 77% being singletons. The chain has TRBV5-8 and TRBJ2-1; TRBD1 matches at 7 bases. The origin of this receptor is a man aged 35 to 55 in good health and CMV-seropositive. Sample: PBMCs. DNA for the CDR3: TGTGCCAGCAGCAACGAACAGGGGTTATCAGTCAATGAGCAGTTCTTC. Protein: CASSNEQGLSVNEQFF.